What follows is one TCR beta chain and its context. Its antigen remains unidentified. While the first cohort had 600 to 750 subjects, the donors belonged to the separate validation cohort of 120 subjects. Assay: immunoSEQ multiplex PCR; the TCRdb copy retains only in-frame clones and omits some. The data show roughly 71,000 clones, 94% seen once. This sample is part of a study of cytomegalovirus exposure and HLA in healthy donors. Study overall: The approximately 130 validation repertoires matched the 500 to 750 first-cohort repertoires in platform, a later analysis reported. Study findings and constraints: Researchers catalogued approximately 170 TCR beta chains as cytomegalovirus-associated. Later, an analysis found that TCR clusters from the first cohort tended to co-occur in the 120 or so validation repertoires.

The V gene lost 3 bases and the J gene lost 2 bases, with 8 bases spanning the gap. The CDR3 consists of 14 residues. Germline V gene sequence: CDR1 SGDLS, CDR2 YYNGEE. The TCR originated in a woman younger than 35 in good health and CMV-seronegative. Sequencing was performed on PBMCs. The genes are TRBV9 and TRBJ2-2; D might be TRBD1 (6 bases). For the CDR3, the DNA is TGTGCCAGCAGCGGACAGGTCAACACCGGGGAGCTGTTTTTT. Amino acid sequence: CASSGQVNTGELFF. Based on the CDR3 plus reference TRBV9 and TRBJ2-2, the full variable domain is DSGVTQTPKHLITATGQRVTLRCSPRSGDLSVYWYQQSLDQGLQFLIQYYNGEERAKGNILERFSAQQFPDLHSELNLSSLELGDSALYFCASSGQVNTGELFFGEGSRLTVL.